This entry features one T cell receptor (beta chain) sequence. This record belongs to a study of T cell changes during pregnancy in multiple sclerosis. Sequencing used immunoSEQ multiplex PCR; TCRdb keeps in-frame clones, though not all of them. The data show roughly 61,000 clones, with around 94% seen just once and just over 2.5% held by the top ten. The TCR was taken from a female donor with multiple sclerosis, enrolled in a pregnancy study. The input for sequencing was CD8+ T cells from peripheral blood mononuclear cells, taken after pregnancy.

CDR3 loop: CAISESSLSSYEQYF. As DNA, the CDR3 is TGTGCCATCAGTGAGTCGAGCCTTAGCTCCTACGAGCAGTACTTC. The V call is TRBV10-3, the J call TRBJ2-7, with unresolved D. The CDR3 is made up of 15 amino acids. V was cut by 0 bases and J by 0 bases, with 9 bases left in between. CDR1 and CDR2 (germline): ENHRY, SYGVKD.